One sample yielded the 25 T cell receptor beta chains listed below, sequenced in a study of spatial heterogeneity in lung cancer. Study observations and caveats: In tumors, expanded intratumoral alpha and beta TCR counts tracked mutation counts.

As for time point: sample taken at primary tumor resection. TCRdb fed the 5' RACE reads into MiXCR, producing one record per CDR3 protein. The table includes several thousand distinct CDR3 sequences, roughly 8.8% detected once. Antigens of these TCRs are unknown. The sample here was lung tumor tissue, taken at surgery. The receptors come from a male donor with early-stage non-small cell lung cancer.

In this sample, this clonotype is medium-sized. The chain joins TRBV7-2 to TRBJ2-4, with TRBD1 matching over 8 bases. The CDR3 runs 16 residues. In germline, CDR1 is SGHTA, CDR2 FQGNSA. Trimming cost V 5 bases and J 6 bases; bases outside gene matches: 12. CDR3 sequence: CASSPLRTGFGNIQYF. For the CDR3, the DNA is TGTGCCAGCAGCCCCTTGAGGACAGGGTTCGGAAACATTCAGTACTTC.

CDR3 residues: CASSVEGVGYNEQFF. The CDR3 DNA is TGTGCCAGCAGCGTAGAGGGAGTGGGCTACAATGAGCAGTTCTTC. The chain couples TRBV9 to TRBJ2-1; the D gene is possibly TRBD2 (5 bases). Trimming pared 0 bases from V and 3 bases from J, leaving 10 bases between. Germline-derived CDR1 and CDR2 are SGDLS and YYNGEE. The length of the CDR3 is 15 residues. Complete variable domain (other parts from reference TRBV9 and TRBJ2-1): DSGVTQTPKHLITATGQRVTLRCSPRSGDLSVYWYQQSLDQGLQFLIQYYNGEERAKGNILERFSAQQFPDLHSELNLSSLELGDSALYFCASSVEGVGYNEQFFGPGTRLTVL.

This clonotype has at least ten counts. V and J are TRBV5-4 and TRBJ1-1; 9 bases agree with TRBD1. The CDR3 is 13 amino acids. V trimming: 4 bases; J trimming: 12 bases; junction bases outside the gene matches: 10. Germline V gene data show CDR1 as SGHNT and CDR2 as YYREEE (reference sequence). The CDR3: CASSLTGTGRTFF. CDR3 nucleotide sequence: TGTGCCAGCAGCCTGACCGGGACAGGGAGAACTTTCTTT.

This clonotype is medium-sized within its sample. The chain is built from TRBV19 and TRBJ1-5; the match to TRBD1 covers 8 bases. This CDR3 is built from 15 residues. The ends lost 6 bases at V and 5 bases at J; junction bases unmatched: 9. Germline CDR1 and CDR2: LNHDA and SQIVND (reference sequence). In DNA form, the CDR3 reads TGTGCCAGTAGAGGGGCAGGGGGCGCCCATCAGCCCCAGCATTTT. Its translation: CASRGAGGAHQPQHF.

J is TRBJ2-3 and V is TRBV5-8, with 7 positions matching TRBD2. The CDR3 has 15 amino acids. The V and J ends lost 0 bases and 4 bases, in that order; junction bases with no gene match: 5. Per the germline V gene, CDR1 is SGHTS and CDR2 is YDEGEE. CDR3 bases: TGTGCCAGCAGCTTGGCGGGAGGTGGTGCAGATACGCAGTATTTT. Translated: CASSLAGGGADTQYF.

On this clonotype: The germline gene is not matched at one end of the junction; a read error may be the cause. This chain links TRBV5-4 with TRBJ2-5, with 7 bases that match TRBD2. This CDR3 region has 15 residues. Germline V lookup: CDR1 SGHNT, CDR2 YYREEE (reference sequence). DNA of the CDR3: TGTGCCAGCACTGCGGGAGATGGTGGAGAAGAGACCCGGTACTTC. Amino acid sequence: CASTAGDGGEETRYF.

The rearrangement joins TRBV20-1 to TRBJ1-5, with a tentative D call TRBD1 (6 bases). The V gene's germline CDR1 is DFQATT and CDR2 SNEGSKA (reference sequence). The CDR3 spans 13 residues. The ends were cut back, 3 bases at V and 3 bases at J, with 9 bases in the middle. The CDR3 protein is CSASTGNNQPQHF. Written as DNA, the CDR3 is TGCAGTGCTAGCACAGGGAACAATCAGCCCCAGCATTTT.

Sample share makes this clonotype medium-sized. J is TRBJ1-1 and V is TRBV20-1, with 9 bases identical to TRBD1. The CDR3 totals 12 residues. The V segment lost 6 bases and the J segment 6 bases; nucleotides outside the gene matches: 5. From germline, CDR1 is DFQATT and CDR2 SNEGSKA (reference sequence). CDR3: CSALTGGPEAFF. The CDR3 DNA reads TGCAGTGCCCTAACAGGGGGCCCTGAAGCTTTCTTT.

This clonotype is medium-sized by share. The chain is built from TRBV29-1 and TRBJ2-7, with D perhaps matching TRBD1 (5 bases). CDR1 and CDR2 (germline): SQVTM, ANQGSEA. This CDR3 is built from 13 residues. Trimming removed 6 bases from V and 3 bases from J, with 15 bases in between. The CDR3 region is CSVKGARNYEQYF. CDR3 coding DNA: TGCAGCGTCAAAGGGGCTAGAAACTACGAGCAGTACTTC.

This clonotype was found many times. The CDR3 DNA is TGTGCCAGCAGCACGGGACACGGTGGCGGGGAGCTGTTTTTT. The encoded protein is CASSTGHGGGELFF. The chain carries TRBV7-9 and TRBJ2-2; possibly TRBD1 for D (6 bases). Germline CDR1 and CDR2: SEHNR and FQNEAQ (reference sequence). This CDR3 region has 14 residues. V dropped 5 bases and J dropped 7 bases, with 14 bases sitting between them.

J is TRBJ2-7 and V is TRBV20-1; 9 nucleotides agree with TRBD1. The trim removed 0 bases at V and 1 base at J, leaving 13 bases unmatched. CDR3 size: 18 residues. CDR1 DFQATT and CDR2 SNEGSKA come from the germline V gene (reference sequence). The CDR3 DNA reads TGCAGTGCTAGAGAAGGGACAGGGAGGAGAAGCGGGTCCTACGAGCAGTACTTC. Encoded protein: CSAREGTGRRSGSYEQYF.

This clonotype has a single count. The CDR3 here is CASSARPADTQYF. The CDR3 coding sequence is TGTGCCAGCAGCGCGCGACCAGCAGATACGCAGTATTTT. This chain uses TRBV7-2 with TRBJ2-3; unclear D gene. Trimming removed 5 bases at V and 4 bases at J, with 10 bases between. Germline V gene data show CDR1 as SGHTA and CDR2 as FQGNSA. The CDR3 length is 13 residues.

Sample share makes this clonotype medium-sized. The V gene is TRBV7-8, the J gene TRBJ2-7; D is ambiguous. Germline CDR1 and CDR2: SGHVS and FQNEAQ. Trimming removed 8 bases from V and 0 bases from J, with 5 bases in between. CDR3 length equals 11 residues. The CDR3, as DNA: TGTGCCAGCGGAAGCTCCTACGAGCAGTACTTC. Protein sequence: CASGSSYEQYF.

This clonotype is labeled as medium-sized (0.01 to 0.1%). The genes are TRBV2 and TRBJ1-1, with TRBD1 matching 7 bases. Germline values: CDR1 SNHLY, CDR2 FYNNEI. The CDR3 is made up of 12 amino acids. The V gene end was trimmed by 3 bases and the J gene end by 8 bases; junction bases not matched to a gene: 3. CDR3 amino acids: CASSEDRREAFF. The CDR3 region has the DNA TGTGCCAGCAGTGAGGACAGGCGCGAAGCTTTCTTT.

The chain joins TRBV5-1 to TRBJ2-1, with no clear D. The V end was cut by 3 bases, the J end by 7 bases, with 11 bases between. CDR1 is SGHRS, CDR2 YFSETQ, per germline. The CDR3 is 13 residues long. As DNA, the CDR3 is TGCGCCAGCAGCTCCATTTACCTTAATGAGCAGTTCTTC. Translation: CASSSIYLNEQFF.

This clonotype was seen ten or more times. The chain recombines TRBV9 with TRBJ2-3, with 7 bases identical to TRBD2. Trimming took 3 bases from V and 4 from J; bases not matched to a gene: 5. The CDR3 sequence is 14 residues long. Germline CDR1 and CDR2: SGDLS and YYNGEE. Here the CDR3 DNA reads TGTGCCAGCAGCGATGTTGCGGGGGCAGATACGCAGTATTTT. It is translated as CASSDVAGADTQYF.

This clonotype was seen many times. The junction differs from germline at one of its ends, possibly a read error. The chain combines TRBV7-2 with TRBJ2-1; D is undetermined. The germline gives CDR1 SGHTA, CDR2 FQGNSA. The CDR3 runs 15 residues. The CDR3: CASSLGPSSLNEQFF. For the CDR3, the DNA is TGTGCCAGCAGTTTAGGGCCTAGTAGTCTCAATGAGCAGTTCTTC. Looking up the rest from reference TRBV7-2 and TRBJ2-1 gives the full variable domain: GAGVSQSPSNKVTEKGKDVELRCDPISGHTALYWYRQSLGQGLEFLIYFQGNSAPDKSGLPSDRFSAERTGGSVSTLTIQRTQQEDSAVYLCASSLGPSSLNEQFFGPGTRLTVL.

This clonotype has more than one count but fewer than ten. V usage is TRBV20-1 and J usage is TRBJ1-3, with D possibly being TRBD1 (6 bases). The CDR3 extends over 13 amino acids. Trimming cost V 5 bases and J 3 bases, with 11 bases left between them. CDR1 DFQATT and CDR2 SNEGSKA come from the germline V gene (reference sequence). The CDR3 sequence is CSASTGLGNTIYF. The CDR3 nucleotides are TGCAGTGCTTCCACAGGGCTTGGAAACACCATATATTTT.

In its sample, this clonotype ranks as medium-sized (0.01 to 0.1%). The chain uses TRBV6-1 and TRBJ2-2; 14 nucleotides match TRBD2. The germline CDR1 and CDR2 sequences are MNHNS and SASEGT. The CDR3 covers 17 residues. The ends lost 6 bases at V and 0 bases at J; junction bases unmatched: 3. CDR3 nucleotide sequence: TGTGCCAGCAGCAGACTAGCGGGAGGGACGAACACCGGGGAGCTGTTTTTT. Protein sequence: CASSRLAGGTNTGELFF.

V is TRBV7-8 and J is TRBJ2-5; maybe TRBD2 (6 bases). This CDR3 is 13 amino acids long. Per the germline V gene, CDR1 is SGHVS and CDR2 is FQNEAQ. V lost 6 bases to trimming and J lost 4 bases, with 12 bases between them. The CDR3 is CASRMTSLETQYF. CDR3 sequence (DNA): TGTGCCAGCAGGATGACTAGTTTAGAGACCCAGTACTTC.

The rearrangement links TRBV29-1 to TRBJ2-7; tentative D call: TRBD2 (5 bases). Germline V gene data show CDR1 as SQVTM and CDR2 as ANQGSEA. This CDR3 spans 12 amino acids. V was shortened by 4 bases and J by 5 bases, with 12 bases between the two germline ends. DNA of the CDR3: TGCAGCGTTGGAGCGGCCCGCGACGAGCAGTACTTC. This codes for CSVGAARDEQYF.

This clonotype is deemed medium-sized. The J gene is TRBJ1-5, the V gene TRBV6-1; D may be TRBD1 (5 bases). The CDR3 covers 14 residues. Germline values: CDR1 MNHNS, CDR2 SASEGT. V was trimmed by 2 bases and J by 2 bases, leaving 7 bases between them. DNA of the CDR3: TGTGCCAGCAGTGAAAGGGGTGGCAATCAGCCCCAGCATTTT. Protein sequence: CASSERGGNQPQHF.

This clonotype ranks as medium-sized. V gene TRBV20-1 combines with J gene TRBJ1-2; TRBD1 aligns across 7 bases. Looked up from germline, CDR1 is DFQATT and CDR2 is SNEGSKA (reference sequence). V lost 6 bases, J lost 6 bases, and 4 bases stayed unmatched. This CDR3 is 11 amino acids long. CDR3 nucleotide sequence: TGCAGTGCGCGGACAGGAGATGGCTACACCTTC. This codes for CSARTGDGYTF.

Sample share makes this clonotype medium-sized. The V and J genes are TRBV5-1 and TRBJ1-2; D ambiguous. Germline V gene sequence: CDR1 SGHRS, CDR2 YFSETQ. The CDR3 spans 13 residues. The V gene lost 0 bases and the J gene lost 7 bases, with 10 bases spanning the gap. DNA for the CDR3: TGCGCCAGCAGCTTGGGGTCCGACGGTGGCTACACCTTC. The encoded protein is CASSLGSDGGYTF.

For this clonotype: With a much larger clone just one base away, this may be a read error. Given the absence of the conserved phenylalanine or tryptophan at the CDR3 end, a read error is likely. The chain recombines TRBV20-1 with TRBJ2-7; weak D call: TRBD2 (5 bases). V was trimmed by 3 bases and J by 2 bases, leaving 17 bases between them. CDR1 is DFQATT and CDR2 is SNEGSKA in the germline V gene (reference sequence). The CDR3 is 15 amino acids. CDR3: CSASGPGSRAYEQYS. In DNA, the CDR3 is TGCAGTGCTAGCGGTCCGGGGAGTAGGGCCTACGAGCAGTACTCC.